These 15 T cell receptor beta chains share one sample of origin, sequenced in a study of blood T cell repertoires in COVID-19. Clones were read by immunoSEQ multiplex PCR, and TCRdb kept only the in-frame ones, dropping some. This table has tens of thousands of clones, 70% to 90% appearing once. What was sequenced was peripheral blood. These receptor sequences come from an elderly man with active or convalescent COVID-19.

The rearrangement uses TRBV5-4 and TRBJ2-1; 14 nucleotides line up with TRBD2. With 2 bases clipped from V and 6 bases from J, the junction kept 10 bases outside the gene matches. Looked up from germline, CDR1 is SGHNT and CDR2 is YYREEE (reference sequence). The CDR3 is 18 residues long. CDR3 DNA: TGTGCCAGCAGCTTAGCCGGGACTAGCGGGAGAGTGGGCAATGAGCAGTTCTTC. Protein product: CASSLAGTSGRVGNEQFF.

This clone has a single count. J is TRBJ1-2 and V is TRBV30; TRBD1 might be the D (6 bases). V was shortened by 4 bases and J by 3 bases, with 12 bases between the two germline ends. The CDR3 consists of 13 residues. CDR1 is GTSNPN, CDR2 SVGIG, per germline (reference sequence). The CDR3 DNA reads TGTGCCTGGACCCAGGGGCGCGACTATGGCTACACCTTC. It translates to CAWTQGRDYGYTF. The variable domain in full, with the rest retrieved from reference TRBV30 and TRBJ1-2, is SQTIHQWPATLVQPVGSPLSLECTVEGTSNPNLYWYRQAAGRGLQLLFYSVGIGQISSEVPQNLSASRPQDRQFILSSKKLLLSDSGFYLCAWTQGRDYGYTFGSGTRLTVV.

The CDR3: CASSIGRVEGTAFF. Here the CDR3 DNA reads TGTGCCAGTAGTATAGGGCGGGTGGAGGGTACCGCTTTCTTT. V and J are TRBV19 and TRBJ1-1; no clear D gene. Germline V gives CDR1 LNHDA, CDR2 SQIVND (reference sequence). This CDR3 has 14 residues. V was shortened by 1 base and J by 11 bases, with 17 bases between the two germline ends.

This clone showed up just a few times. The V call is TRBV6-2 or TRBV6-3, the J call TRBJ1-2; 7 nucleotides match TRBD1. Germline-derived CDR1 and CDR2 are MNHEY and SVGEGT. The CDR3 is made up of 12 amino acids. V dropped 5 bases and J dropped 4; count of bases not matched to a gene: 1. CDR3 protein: CASSDRVYGYTF. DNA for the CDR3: TGTGCCAGCAGTGACAGGGTCTATGGCTACACCTTC.

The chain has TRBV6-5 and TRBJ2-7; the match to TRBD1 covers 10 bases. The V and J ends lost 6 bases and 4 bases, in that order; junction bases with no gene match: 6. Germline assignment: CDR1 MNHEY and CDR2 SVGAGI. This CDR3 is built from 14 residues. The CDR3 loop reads CASRAGTGVYEQYV. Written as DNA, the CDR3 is TGTGCCAGCAGGGCCGGGACAGGGGTTTACGAGCAGTACGTC.

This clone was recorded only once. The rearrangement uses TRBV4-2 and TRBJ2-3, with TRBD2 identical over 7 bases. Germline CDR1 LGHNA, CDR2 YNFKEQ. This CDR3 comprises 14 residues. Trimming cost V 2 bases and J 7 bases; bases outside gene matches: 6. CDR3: CASSQSGGVNTQYF. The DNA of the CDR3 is TGTGCCAGCAGCCAATCGGGAGGTGTGAATACGCAGTATTTT.

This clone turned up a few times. The CDR3 protein is CATRGFGGDTEAFF. The CDR3 DNA follows: TGTGCCACCAGAGGGTTCGGGGGAGACACTGAAGCTTTCTTT. This chain connects TRBV24-1 to TRBJ1-1; D possibly corresponds to TRBD1 (5 bases). Trimming removed 7 bases at V and 3 bases at J, with 14 bases between. In germline, CDR1 is KGHDR, CDR2 SFDVKD. This CDR3 has 14 amino acids.

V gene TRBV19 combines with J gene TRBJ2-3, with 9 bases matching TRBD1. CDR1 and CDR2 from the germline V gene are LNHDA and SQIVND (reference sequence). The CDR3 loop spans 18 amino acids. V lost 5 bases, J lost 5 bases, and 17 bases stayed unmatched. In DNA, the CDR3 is TGTGCCAGTAGTGCGGGACAGGGTCCTGACTTATTCTTAGATACGCAGTATTTT. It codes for CASSAGQGPDLFLDTQYF.

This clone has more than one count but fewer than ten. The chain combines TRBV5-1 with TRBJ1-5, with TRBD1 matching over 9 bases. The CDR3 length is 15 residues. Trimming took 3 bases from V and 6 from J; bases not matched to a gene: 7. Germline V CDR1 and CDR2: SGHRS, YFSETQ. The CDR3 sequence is CASSSGTGSTQPQHF. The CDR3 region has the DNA TGCGCCAGCAGCTCAGGGACAGGGTCGACTCAGCCCCAGCATTTT.

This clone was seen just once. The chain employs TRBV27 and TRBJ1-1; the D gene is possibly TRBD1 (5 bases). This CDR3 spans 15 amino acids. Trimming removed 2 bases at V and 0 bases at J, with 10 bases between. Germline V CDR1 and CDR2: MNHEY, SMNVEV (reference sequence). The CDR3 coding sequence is TGTGCCAGCAGTTTAGATCAGGGCATGAACACTGAAGCTTTCTTT. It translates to CASSLDQGMNTEAFF.

The CDR3 DNA is TGCGCCAGCAGCCTCGGACATGGGGCGGGAGGCACCGGGGAGCTGTTTTTT. This codes for CASSLGHGAGGTGELFF. The chain is built from TRBV4-1 and TRBJ2-2; 8 bases line up with TRBD2. Losses at the gene ends were 4 bases for V and 4 bases for J; bases not matched to a gene: 11. CDR1 and CDR2 from the germline V gene are MGHRA and YSYEKL. The CDR3 totals 17 residues.

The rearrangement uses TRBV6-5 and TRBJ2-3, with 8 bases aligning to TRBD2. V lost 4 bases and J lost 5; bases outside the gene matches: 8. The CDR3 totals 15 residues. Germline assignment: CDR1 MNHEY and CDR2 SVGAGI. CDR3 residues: CASSFRGLALDTQYF. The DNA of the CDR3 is TGTGCCAGCAGTTTCCGAGGACTAGCCTTAGATACGCAGTATTTT.

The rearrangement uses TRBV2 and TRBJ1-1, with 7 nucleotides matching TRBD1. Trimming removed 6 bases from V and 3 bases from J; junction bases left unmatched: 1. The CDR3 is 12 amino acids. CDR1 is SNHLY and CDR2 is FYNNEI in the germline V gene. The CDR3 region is CASRDRDTEAFF. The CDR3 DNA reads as TGTGCCAGCAGAGACAGGGACACTGAAGCTTTCTTT.

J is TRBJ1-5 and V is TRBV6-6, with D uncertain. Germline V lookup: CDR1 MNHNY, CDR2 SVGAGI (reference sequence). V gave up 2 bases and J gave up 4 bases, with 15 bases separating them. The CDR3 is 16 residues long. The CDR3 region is CASSYTWRAENQPQHF. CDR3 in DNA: TGTGCCAGCAGTTACACGTGGAGGGCAGAAAATCAGCCCCAGCATTTT.

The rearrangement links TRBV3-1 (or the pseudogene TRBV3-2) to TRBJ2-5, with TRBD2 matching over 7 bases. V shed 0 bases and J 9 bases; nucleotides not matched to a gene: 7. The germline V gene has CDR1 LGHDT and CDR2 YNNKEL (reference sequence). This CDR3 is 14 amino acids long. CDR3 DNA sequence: TGTGCCAGCAGCCAAGAAGCGGGAAGTAGCGCCCAGTACTTC. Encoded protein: CASSQEAGSSAQYF.